This TCR beta chain was documented in a study of identifying expanded T cells in peripheral blood. Trimming shortened V by 5 bases and J by 8 bases, and 17 bases separated the two germline ends. This CDR3 region has 14 residues. CDR1 SEHNR and CDR2 FQNEAQ come from the germline V gene (reference sequence). The table came from immunoSEQ multiplex PCR; TCRdb's copy has only in-frame clones and leaves some out. There are roughly 100,000 clones in the sample; about 89% occur only once, and over 15% lies in the top ten. As concerns this clone: Its antigen is not known.

Study-wide points: Variance in clone template counts between approximately 2-week samples significantly increased with total template count across all healthy donors.

Sample: blood. The sequence was obtained from a person aged 18 to 75 in good health. V is TRBV7-9 and J is TRBJ2-3; D possibly corresponds to TRBD2 (5 bases). Written as DNA, the CDR3 is TGTGCCAGCAGCCCCCGCGGAGGCCCGGGTACGCAGTATTTT. It is translated as CASSPRGGPGTQYF.